This T cell receptor (beta chain) emerged from a study of blood T cell repertoires in COVID-19 (dated by TCRdb to about 2020). Regarding the study in general: Samples covering the acute and convalescent phases of COVID-19 were provided by collaborators in the United States, Italy and Spain. The prospective study material was composed of cDNA or gDNA derived from T cells, B-cell-depleted T cells, or PBMCs. The dataset comprised deeply sampled blood TCRbeta repertoires from subjects exposed to, actively infected with, or recovered from COVID-19. The repertoires were made available in a free public database intended to serve as a resource for research on the immune response to SARS-CoV-2. Samples were obtained from the ongoing ImmuneRACE study (first 160 participants) and from over 1,000 subjects provided by 6 global collaborators. Sample metadata almost always included a de-identified subject ID, COVID-19 status, age in years and sex. Where HLA class I and class II types were available, the types were taken from metadata supplied by the sample provider, not from assay-based typing. Study-wide conclusions, independent of this receptor: The quantity of clinical and demographic metadata differed by source and by participant and was supplied without curation.

In Seattle, one collaborating source enrolled patients while the infection was active and tracked those patients longitudinally over the course of disease. Each collaborating institution followed its own protocols to collect whole blood in K2EDTA tubes. Collaborator samples were shipped for TCRbeta analysis as frozen whole blood, isolated PBMCs, or DNA extracted from either sample type. After removal of 4 bases from V and 5 bases from J, the junction retains 0 bases not matched to a gene. The CDR3 measures 14 amino acids from cysteine to phenylalanine. Solely the CDR3 DNA is kept, with 42 bases framed from the first base. Based on the germline V gene, the CDR1 and CDR2 sequences are LGHNA and YSLEER. Note on this clone: The target of this receptor is not known. Qualities for individual bases were not recorded, and no much larger clone is one base off.

The immunoSEQ Assay, a bias-controlled multiplex PCR, was used to amplify TCRbeta CDR3 regions from genomic DNA. Concerning the study's data processing: The number of nucleated cells in each sample was estimated by amplification of reference gene primers within the assay. To quantify the absolute abundance of each unique TCRbeta CDR3 rearrangement, sequence reads were collapsed and filtered. For each sample, productive Simpson clonality was calculated as the square root of Simpson's diversity index over productive rearrangements. This immuneACCESS table, as held by TCRdb, lists in-frame sequences with V and J called but not all clones. Of the missing ones, under half trace to an unresolved V gene in checked studies; the others have no known cause. V and J calls and clone size follow that table, whereas D and trimming were derived from the DNA. The sample profile shows approximately 170,000 clones; roughly nine tenths of them were found once. 10% to 11% of the sample goes to the ten largest clones.

This TCR came from a woman aged 55-75 years with COVID-19, enrolled during active disease. Sequenced: peripheral blood. The chain employs TRBV4-3 and TRBJ1-5, with 12 central nucleotides matching TRBD1. The CDR3 region reads CASSRDRGHQPQHF. The DNA sequence is TGCGCCAGCAGCCGGGACAGGGGGCATCAGCCCCAGCATTTT.